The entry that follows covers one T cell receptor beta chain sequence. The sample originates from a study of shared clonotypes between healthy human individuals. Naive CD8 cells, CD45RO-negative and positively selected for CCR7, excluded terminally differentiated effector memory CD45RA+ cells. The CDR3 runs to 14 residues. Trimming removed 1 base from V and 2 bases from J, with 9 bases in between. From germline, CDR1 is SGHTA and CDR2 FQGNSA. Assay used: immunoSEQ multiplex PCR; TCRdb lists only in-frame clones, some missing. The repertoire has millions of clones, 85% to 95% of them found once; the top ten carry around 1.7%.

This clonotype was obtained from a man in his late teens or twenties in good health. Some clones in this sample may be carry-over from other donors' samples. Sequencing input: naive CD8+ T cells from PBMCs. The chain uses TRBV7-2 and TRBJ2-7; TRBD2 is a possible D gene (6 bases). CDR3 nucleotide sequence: TGTGCCAGCAGCTTAGGACTAGACGCCTACGAGCAGTACTTC. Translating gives CASSLGLDAYEQYF.